This T cell receptor beta chain was recovered during a study of beta chain features in type 1 diabetes. Study information: Examination of sorted cells across all samples involved about 99 million cells. Study findings and constraints: Within patients, naive, central memory and Treg TCRB repertoires seemed more similar than within healthy donors.

J lost 6 bases, V lost 10 bases, and 11 bases had no gene match. Germline CDR1 reads MNHEY; CDR2 reads SVGAGI. The CDR3 runs to 14 residues. A word on this clone: What it binds is unknown.

Expressed TCRB transcripts were sequenced because the entire RNA isolate underwent reverse transcription. Using immunoSEQ multiplex PCR, the repertoire was profiled, and TCRdb retains in-frame clones only, with some absent. The sample lists hundreds of thousands of clones; around 15% were seen once. What was sequenced was central memory CD4+ T cells from blood. The sequence was collected from a man aged 30 to 45 in good health. The V call is TRBV6-5, the J call TRBJ2-2; TRBD1 agrees at 7 bases. This chain's CDR3 is CATTRQGTSGELFF. The DNA for the CDR3 is TGTGCCACGACCCGACAGGGTACGTCCGGGGAGCTGTTTTTT.